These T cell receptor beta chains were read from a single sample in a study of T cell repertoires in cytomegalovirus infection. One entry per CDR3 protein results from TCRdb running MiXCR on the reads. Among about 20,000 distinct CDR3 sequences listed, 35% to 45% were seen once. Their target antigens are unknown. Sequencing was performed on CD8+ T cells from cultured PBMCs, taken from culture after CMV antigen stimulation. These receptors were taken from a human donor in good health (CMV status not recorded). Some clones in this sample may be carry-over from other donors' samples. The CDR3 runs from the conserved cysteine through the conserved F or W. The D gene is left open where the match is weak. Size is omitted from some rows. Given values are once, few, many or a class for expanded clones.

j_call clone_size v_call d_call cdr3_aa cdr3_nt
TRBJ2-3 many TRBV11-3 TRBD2 CASSPFGGVADTQYF TGTGCCAGCAGCCCGTTCGGGGGGGTTGCTGATACGCAGTATTTT
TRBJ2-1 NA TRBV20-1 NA CSASEYMQFF TGCAGTGCTAGTGAGTACATGCAGTTCTTC
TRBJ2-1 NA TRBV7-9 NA CASSFRTTSPYWNGQFF TGTGCCAGCAGCTTTAGGACTACCAGCCCTTATTGGAATGGGCAGTTCTTC
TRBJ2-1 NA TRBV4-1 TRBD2 CASSRLAASYNEQFF TGCGCCAGCAGCCGTCTAGCGGCCTCCTACAATGAGCAGTTCTTC
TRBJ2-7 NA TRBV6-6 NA CASSYSNDGWPKDEQYF TGTGCCAGCAGTTACAGCAATGACGGATGGCCAAAGGACGAGCAGTACTTC